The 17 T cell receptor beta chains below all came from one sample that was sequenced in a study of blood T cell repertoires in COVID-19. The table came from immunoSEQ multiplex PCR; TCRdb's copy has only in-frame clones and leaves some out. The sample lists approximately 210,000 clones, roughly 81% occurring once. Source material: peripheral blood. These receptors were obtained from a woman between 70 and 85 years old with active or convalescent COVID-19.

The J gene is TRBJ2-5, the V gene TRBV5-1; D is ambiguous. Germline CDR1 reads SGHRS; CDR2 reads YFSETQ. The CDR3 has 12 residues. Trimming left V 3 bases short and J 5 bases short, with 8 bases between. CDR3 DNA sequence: TGCGCCAGCAGCTCAAACCGGGAGACCCAGTACTTC. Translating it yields CASSSNRETQYF.

The CDR3 reads CSGMVRRRGFYEQYF. In DNA, the CDR3 is TGCAGCGGGATGGTCCGGCGGAGAGGATTCTACGAGCAGTACTTC. This chain joins TRBV29-1 and TRBJ2-7; D unresolved. The V and J ends lost 7 bases and 3 bases respectively, with 22 bases between them. The CDR3 is made up of 15 amino acids. CDR1 and CDR2 from the germline V gene are SQVTM and ANQGSEA.

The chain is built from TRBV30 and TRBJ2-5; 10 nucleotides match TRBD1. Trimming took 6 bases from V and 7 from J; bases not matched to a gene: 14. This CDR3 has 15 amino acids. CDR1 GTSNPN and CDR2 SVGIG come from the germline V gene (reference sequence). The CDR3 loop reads CACSNRDRGWGTQYF. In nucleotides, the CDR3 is TGTGCCTGTTCAAATAGGGACAGGGGTTGGGGGACCCAGTACTTC.

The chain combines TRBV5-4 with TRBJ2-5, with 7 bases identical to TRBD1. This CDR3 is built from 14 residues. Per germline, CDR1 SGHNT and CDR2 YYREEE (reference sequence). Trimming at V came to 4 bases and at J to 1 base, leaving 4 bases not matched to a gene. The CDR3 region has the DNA TGTGCCAGCAGCCCCCCAGGGGGCCAAGAGACCCAGTACTTC. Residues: CASSPPGGQETQYF.

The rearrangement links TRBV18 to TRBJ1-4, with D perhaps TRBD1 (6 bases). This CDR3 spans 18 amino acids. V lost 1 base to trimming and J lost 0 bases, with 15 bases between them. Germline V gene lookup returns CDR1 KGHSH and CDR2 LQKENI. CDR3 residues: CASSPRLGAQATNEKLFF. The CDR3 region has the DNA TGTGCCAGCTCACCACGGCTGGGGGCGCAGGCAACTAATGAAAAACTGTTTTTT. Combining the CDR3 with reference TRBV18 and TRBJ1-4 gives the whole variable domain NAGVMQNPRHLVRRRGQEARLRCSPMKGHSHVYWYRQLPEEGLKFMVYLQKENIIDESGMPKERFSAEFPKEGPSILRIQQVVRGDSAAYFCASSPRLGAQATNEKLFFGSGTQLSVL.

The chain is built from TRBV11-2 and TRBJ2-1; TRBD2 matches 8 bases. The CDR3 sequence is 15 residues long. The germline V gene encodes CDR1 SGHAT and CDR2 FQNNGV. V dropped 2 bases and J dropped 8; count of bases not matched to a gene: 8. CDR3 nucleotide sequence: TGTGCCAGCAGCTTATCGCGGAGCGGGGGAGATGAGCAGTTCTTC. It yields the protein CASSLSRSGGDEQFF.

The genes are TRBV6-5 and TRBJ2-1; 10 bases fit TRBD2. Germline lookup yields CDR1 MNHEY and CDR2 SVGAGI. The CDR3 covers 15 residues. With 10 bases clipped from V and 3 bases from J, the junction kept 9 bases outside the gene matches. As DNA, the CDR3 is TGTGCCATTAATAAAGCTAGCGGGAGCTACAATGAGCAGTTCTTC. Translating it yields CAINKASGSYNEQFF.

CDR3 sequence: CASSEHRNYGYTF. CDR3 DNA: TGTGCCAGCAGTGAACACAGGAACTATGGCTACACCTTC. This rearrangement joins TRBV28 to TRBJ1-2; tentatively, D is TRBD1 (5 bases). There are 13 residues in the CDR3. Trimming left V 5 bases short and J 2 bases short, with 9 bases between. Germline V CDR1 and CDR2: MDHEN, SYDVKM.

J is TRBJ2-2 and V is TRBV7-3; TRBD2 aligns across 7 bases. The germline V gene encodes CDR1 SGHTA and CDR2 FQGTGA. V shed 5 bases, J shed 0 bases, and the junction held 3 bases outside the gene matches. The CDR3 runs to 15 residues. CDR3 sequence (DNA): TGTGCCAGCAGCCCCGGGGGGACGAACACCGGGGAGCTGTTTTTT. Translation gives CASSPGGTNTGELFF.

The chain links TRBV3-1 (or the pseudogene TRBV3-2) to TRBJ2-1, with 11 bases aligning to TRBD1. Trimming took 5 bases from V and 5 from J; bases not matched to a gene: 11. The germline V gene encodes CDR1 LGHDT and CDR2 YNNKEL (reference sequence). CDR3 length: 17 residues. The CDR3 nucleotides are TGTGCCAGCAGCTCCCGGCCGGGGACAGGGGGTCACAATGAGCAGTTCTTC. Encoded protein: CASSSRPGTGGHNEQFF.

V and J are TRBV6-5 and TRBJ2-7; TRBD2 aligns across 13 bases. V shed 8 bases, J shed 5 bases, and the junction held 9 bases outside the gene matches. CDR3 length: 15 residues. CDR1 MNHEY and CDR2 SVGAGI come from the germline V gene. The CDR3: CASRYVGLAGDEQYF. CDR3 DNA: TGTGCCAGCCGCTACGTCGGACTAGCGGGAGACGAGCAGTACTTC.

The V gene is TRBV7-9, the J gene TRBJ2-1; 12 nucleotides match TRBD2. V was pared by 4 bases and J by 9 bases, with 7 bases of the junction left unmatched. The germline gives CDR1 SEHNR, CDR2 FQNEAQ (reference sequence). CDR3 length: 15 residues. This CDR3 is CASSSRLAGEVEQFF. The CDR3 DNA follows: TGTGCCAGCAGCTCCAGACTAGCGGGAGAGGTTGAGCAGTTCTTC.

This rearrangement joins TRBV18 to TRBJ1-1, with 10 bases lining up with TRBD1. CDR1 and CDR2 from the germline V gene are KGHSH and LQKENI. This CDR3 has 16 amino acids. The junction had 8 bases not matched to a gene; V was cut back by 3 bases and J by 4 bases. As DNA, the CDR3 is TGTGCCAGCTCACCGCGGGCCGGGACAGGGGTCACTGAAGCTTTCTTT. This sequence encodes CASSPRAGTGVTEAFF.

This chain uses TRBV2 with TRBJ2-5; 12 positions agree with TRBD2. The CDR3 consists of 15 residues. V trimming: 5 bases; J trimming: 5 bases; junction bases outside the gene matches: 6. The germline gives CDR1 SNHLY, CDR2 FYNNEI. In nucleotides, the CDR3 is TGTGCCAGCAGTAGGACTAGCGGGGAGGGTGAGACCCAGTACTTC. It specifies CASSRTSGEGETQYF.

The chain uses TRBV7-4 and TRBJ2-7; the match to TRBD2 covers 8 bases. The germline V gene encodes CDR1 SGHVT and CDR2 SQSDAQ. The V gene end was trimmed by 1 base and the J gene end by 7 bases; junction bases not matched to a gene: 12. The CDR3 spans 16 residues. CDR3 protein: CASSLEASGQGDEQYF. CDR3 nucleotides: TGTGCCAGCAGCTTAGAAGCTAGCGGGCAAGGTGATGAGCAGTACTTC.

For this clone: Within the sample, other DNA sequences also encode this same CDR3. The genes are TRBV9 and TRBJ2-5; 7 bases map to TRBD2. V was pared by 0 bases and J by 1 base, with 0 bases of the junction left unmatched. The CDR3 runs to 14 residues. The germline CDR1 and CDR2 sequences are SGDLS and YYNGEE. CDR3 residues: CASSVGGGQETQYF. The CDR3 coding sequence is TGTGCCAGCAGCGTAGGGGGGGGCCAAGAGACCCAGTACTTC.

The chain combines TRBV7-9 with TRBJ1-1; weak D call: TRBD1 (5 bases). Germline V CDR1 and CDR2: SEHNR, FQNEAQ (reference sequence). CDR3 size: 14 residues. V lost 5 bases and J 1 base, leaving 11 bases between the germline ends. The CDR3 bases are TGTGCCAGCAGCGTAAGCGGGGCGAACACTGAAGCTTTCTTT. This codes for CASSVSGANTEAFF.